The 17 T cell receptor beta chains below were found in one sample sequenced in a study of blood T cells in healthy people across ages. Alongside a J-beta primer mix, a sample-barcoded 5' primer served in a second PCR lasting roughly 7 to 12 cycles. TCRdb reprocessed the 5' RACE reads via MiXCR and lists one record per CDR3 protein. The sample has around 1,500,000 distinct CDR3 sequences, roughly 30% seen once; the top ten hold about 8%. Sequenced input: blood. The receptor source for this set is a woman between 25 and 40 years old in good health.

This chain connects TRBV12-1 to TRBJ1-1; TRBD1 reflects the table's D call only, with no check against the DNA. TRBV12-1 is described as a pseudogene. CDR3 size: 16 residues. This CDR3 is CASSFGDRHPDTEAFF. In nucleotides, the CDR3 is TGTGCCAGCAGCTTTGGGGACAGGCATCCGGACACTGAAGCTTTCTTT.

The rearrangement uses TRBV9 and TRBJ2-2, with D tentatively TRBD2 (6 bases). Germline-derived CDR1 and CDR2 are SGDLS and YYNGEE. Trimming shortened V by 3 bases and J by 1 base, and 16 bases separated the two germline ends. There are 17 residues in the CDR3. This chain's CDR3 is CASSGSVGTRNTGELFF. CDR3 DNA: TGTGCCAGCAGCGGGAGCGTCGGGACTCGGAACACCGGGGAGCTGTTTTTT.

The J gene is TRBJ2-5, the V gene TRBV18, with D unresolved. V dropped 0 bases and J dropped 7 bases, with 15 bases sitting between them. Germline V gene lookup returns CDR1 KGHSH and CDR2 LQKENI. The CDR3 consists of 15 residues. The CDR3 region is CASSPPDHLMRTQYF. The CDR3 DNA sequence: TGTGCCAGCTCACCACCCGACCATCTGATGAGGACCCAGTACTTC.

V gene TRBV10-3 combines with J gene TRBJ2-1; 12 bases fit TRBD2. The CDR3 length is 16 residues. Trimming cost V 8 bases and J 0 bases; bases outside gene matches: 5. Germline V gene sequence: CDR1 ENHRY, CDR2 SYGVKD. This CDR3 is CAISRLAGDSYNEQFF. CDR3 bases: TGTGCCATCTCACGACTAGCGGGAGACTCCTACAATGAGCAGTTCTTC.

On this clonotype itself: This may stem from a read error, because a much larger clone lies one nucleotide away. CDR3 nucleotide sequence: TGTACCAGCAGTTTACGAGGGGGCTTGGGGGAGCAGTTCTTC. Amino acids: CTSSLRGGLGEQFF. The rearrangement joins TRBV12-3 or TRBV12-4 to TRBJ2-1, with TRBD1 identical over 7 bases. CDR3 length: 14 residues.

The V and J genes are TRBV12-3 or TRBV12-4 and TRBJ2-7; D might be TRBD1 (6 bases). V lost 11 bases to trimming and J lost 5 bases, with 25 bases between them. The CDR3 consists of 15 residues. In DNA, the CDR3 is TGTGCCGGAGGTAGAACAGGGAATCTTATCGACGAGCAGTACTTC. This encodes CAGGRTGNLIDEQYF.

This clonotype was seen a handful of times. The chain uses TRBV10-3 and TRBJ2-5; 11 positions match TRBD2. CDR3 length: 17 residues. Germline CDR1 ENHRY, CDR2 SYGVKD. Unmatched junction bases numbered 8, after V lost 4 bases and J lost 1 base. The CDR3 DNA follows: TGTGCCATCAGTGGTGCCGGGACTAGCGGTTTCCAAGAGACCCAGTACTTC. Protein: CAISGAGTSGFQETQYF.

This clonotype was picked up a small number of times. The gene calls are TRBV11-2 and TRBJ2-4, with D uncertain. Trimming stripped 5 bases from V and 0 bases from J, with 11 bases between. Germline-derived CDR1 and CDR2 are SGHAT and FQNNGV. The CDR3 is 15 residues long. The CDR3 DNA is TGTGCCAGCAGCCGGACCTTTATAGCCAAAAACATTCAGTACTTC. Translation: CASSRTFIAKNIQYF. Together with reference TRBV11-2 and TRBJ2-4, the CDR3 gives the full variable domain: EAGVAQSPRYKIIEKRQSVAFWCNPISGHATLYWYQQILGQGPKLLIQFQNNGVVDDSQLPKDRFSAERLKGVDSTLKIQPAKLEDSAVYLCASSRTFIAKNIQYFGAGTRLSVL.

About this clonotype itself: A read error may account for a junction end that differs from germline. V and J are TRBV15 and TRBJ2-6; D call uncertain. This CDR3 has 16 amino acids. Germline V CDR1 and CDR2: LNHNV, YYDKDF (reference sequence). The CDR3 nucleotides are TGTGCCACCAGCAGAACAGTCACCTCTGTGGCCAACGTCCTGACTTTC. Encoded protein: CATSRTVTSVANVLTF.

This clonotype was counted only a few times. The chain is built from TRBV19 and TRBJ2-4, with TRBD2 identical over 14 bases. CDR1 is LNHDA and CDR2 is SQIVND in the germline V gene (reference sequence). Trimming cost V 3 bases and J 0 bases; bases outside gene matches: 7. This CDR3 has 19 residues. The CDR3 DNA sequence: TGTGCCAGTAGTATCAGGACTAGCGGGGGGCTTTTAGCCAAAAACATTCAGTACTTC. It encodes CASSIRTSGGLLAKNIQYF.

The chain links TRBV27 to TRBJ2-7; 7 positions match TRBD1. J was trimmed by 0 bases and V by 3 bases; bases with no gene match: 8. CDR1 and CDR2 (germline): MNHEY, SMNVEV (reference sequence). The CDR3 spans 16 residues. CDR3 region: CASSFHRDSLSYEQYF. CDR3 nucleotide sequence: TGTGCCAGCAGTTTCCACCGGGACAGTCTCTCCTACGAGCAGTACTTC.

The rearrangement uses TRBV7-2 and TRBJ2-4; D might be TRBD1 or TRBD2, each matching 6 bases. The V end lost 4 bases, the J end lost 2 bases, and 18 bases lay between the germline ends. The CDR3 covers 17 residues. The V gene's germline CDR1 is SGHTA and CDR2 FQGNSA. The CDR3: CASSSLRGGGSKNIQYF. Written as DNA, the CDR3 is TGTGCCAGCAGCTCACTACGCGGAGGGGGTTCCAAAAACATTCAGTACTTC.

This sequence joins TRBV7-2 and TRBJ2-3; 14 positions agree with TRBD2. J was trimmed by 3 bases and V by 3 bases; bases with no gene match: 2. There are 16 residues in the CDR3. Per the germline V gene, CDR1 is SGHTA and CDR2 is FQGNSA. The CDR3 reads CASSLGLAGETDTQYF. The DNA of the CDR3 is TGTGCCAGCAGCTTGGGACTAGCGGGAGAAACAGATACGCAGTATTTT.

This clonotype turned up a few times. The rearrangement joins TRBV7-2 to TRBJ2-1; D might be TRBD1 (6 bases). There are 17 residues in the CDR3. V shed 1 base and J shed 0 bases, with 13 bases lying between them. Germline loops: CDR1 SGHTA, CDR2 FQGNSA. The CDR3 sequence is CASSLGTGLGSYNEQFF. The CDR3 region has the DNA TGTGCCAGCAGCTTAGGTACAGGGTTGGGCTCCTACAATGAGCAGTTCTTC.

The chain uses TRBV5-1 and TRBJ2-7; D is unresolved. The CDR3 is 14 amino acids. V was pared by 4 bases and J by 4 bases, with 15 bases between. CDR1 and CDR2 from the germline V gene are SGHRS and YFSETQ. The CDR3 region has the DNA TGCGCCAGCAGCCGCGATCTGGAGAGTTACGAGCAGTACTTC. Protein product: CASSRDLESYEQYF.

The sample holds many counts of this clonotype. The gene calls are TRBV24-1 and TRBJ2-1, with D maybe TRBD2 (5 bases). V shed 3 bases and J shed 0 bases, with 17 bases lying between them. The CDR3 extends over 18 amino acids. CDR1 is KGHDR and CDR2 is SFDVKD in the germline V gene. CDR3 sequence (DNA): TGTGCCACCAGTGATCCTACCGGACTTTCAAGCTCCTACAATGAGCAGTTCTTC. This sequence encodes CATSDPTGLSSSYNEQFF.

This sequence joins TRBV29-1 and TRBJ1-2; D may be TRBD1 (6 bases). Germline V gives CDR1 SQVTM, CDR2 ANQGSEA. Trimming left V 6 bases short and J 6 bases short, with 14 bases between. The CDR3 extends over 12 amino acids. The CDR3 region is CSVLQGGDGYTF. For the CDR3, the DNA is TGCAGCGTCCTACAGGGTGGTGATGGCTACACCTTC.